The T cell receptor beta chain described here comes from a study of patients and donors after allogeneic stem cell transplantation. This clonotype has more than one count but fewer than ten. V was shortened by 6 bases and J by 3 bases, with 17 bases between the two germline ends. The CDR3 totals 15 residues. CDR1 ENHRY and CDR2 SYGVKD come from the germline V gene. TCRdb called the RT-PCR reads again in MiXCR, with one record for every CDR3 protein. The data hold hundreds of thousands of distinct CDR3 sequences, with more than 15% observed a single time. Source material: blood, either unsorted or a sorted T cell fraction (not recorded which). This chain uses TRBV10-3 with TRBJ1-1; no reliable D call. The origin of this receptor is a human donor who was either an allogeneic HSCT recipient or a stem cell or donor lymphocyte infusion donor (not recorded which). It is not recorded whose cells these are; they may come from a transplant donor. CDR3 sequence (DNA): TGTGCCATCAGAGGTACAGTCCTCGGCGACACTGAAGCTTTCTTT. Encoded protein: CAIRGTVLGDTEAFF.